The T cell receptor (beta chain) under discussion was sequenced for a study of monozygotic twins with inflammatory bowel disease. Study-level points and caveats: Fewer shared clonotypes with others were found in IBD patients than in healthy twins, especially with disease activity.

Of note for this clonotype: Antigen specificity is unknown.

Following a re-call of the 5' RACE reads, TCRdb has one entry per CDR3 protein and lacks DNA. The table for this sample gives approximately 380,000 distinct CDR3 sequences. This CDR3 has 14 amino acids. Germline assignment: CDR1 SGHRS and CDR2 YFSETQ. This receptor was obtained from a human donor with ulcerative colitis or Crohn's disease, or a healthy co-twin of an affected twin (not recorded which). Sequencing was carried out using blood. The chain employs TRBV5-1 and TRBJ2-7. This CDR3 reads CASSWTDAVYEQYF. Full variable domain (remainder filled in from reference TRBV5-1 and TRBJ2-7): KAGVTQTPRYLIKTRGQQVTLSCSPISGHRSVSWYQQTPGQGLQFLFEYFSETQRNKGNFPGRFSGRQFSNSRSEMNVSTLELGDSALYLCASSWTDAVYEQYFGPGTRLTVT.